The 5 T cell receptor beta chains below all came from one sample that was sequenced in a study of T-cell memory formation after mild COVID-19. TCRdb independently ran MiXCR on the 5' RACE reads; one entry per CDR3 protein. Found here are about 110,000 distinct CDR3 sequences, over 15% of them singletons; the top ten hold over 25%. The sequencing input was PBMCs or a T cell subset sorted from them (not recorded which). These receptors were collected from an adult woman who had mild COVID-19 (a few samples of this study predate the infection). Cell type and time point are not known.

This clonotype turned up a few times. V gene TRBV12-3 or TRBV12-4 combines with J gene TRBJ1-1; TRBD1 is a possible D gene (5 bases). The CDR3 covers 14 residues. The V end was cut by 2 bases, the J end by 6 bases, with 13 bases between. As DNA, the CDR3 is TGTGCCAGCAGTTTAAACAGGTACATCGCTGAAGCTTTCTTT. Its protein is CASSLNRYIAEAFF.

This chain connects TRBV5-1 to TRBJ1-1; D unclear. The CDR3 contains 14 residues. CDR1 and CDR2 from the germline V gene are SGHRS and YFSETQ. Trimming removed 4 bases from V and 1 base from J, with 11 bases in between. The CDR3 DNA is TGCGCCAGCAGCCCGATGGAAAGGAACACTGAAGCTTTCTTT. Protein sequence: CASSPMERNTEAFF. Variable domain in full (rest from reference TRBV5-1 and TRBJ1-1): KAGVTQTPRYLIKTRGQQVTLSCSPISGHRSVSWYQQTPGQGLQFLFEYFSETQRNKGNFPGRFSGRQFSNSRSEMNVSTLELGDSALYLCASSPMERNTEAFFGQGTRLTVV.

The chain uses TRBV14 and TRBJ2-2; TRBD1 aligns across 8 bases. Per germline, CDR1 SGHDN and CDR2 FVKESK. CDR3 length equals 14 residues. Trimming cost V 3 bases and J 4 bases; bases outside gene matches: 1. CDR3 loop: CASSQGQVTGELFF. Written as DNA, the CDR3 is TGTGCCAGCAGCCAGGGACAGGTCACCGGGGAGCTGTTTTTT.

This clonotype was observed a few times. This chain uses TRBV5-1 with TRBJ2-7; maybe TRBD2 (6 bases). Looked up from germline, CDR1 is SGHRS and CDR2 is YFSETQ. V lost 5 bases and J 3 bases, leaving 15 bases between the germline ends. The CDR3 is made up of 14 amino acids. The DNA of the CDR3 is TGCGCCAGCAGTCAAGGACGGGGGAGCTACGAGCAGTACTTC. It translates to CASSQGRGSYEQYF.

The gene calls are TRBV7-6 and TRBJ1-2, with 11 bases lining up with TRBD1. The CDR3 totals 17 residues. The V segment lost 5 bases and the J segment 4 bases; nucleotides outside the gene matches: 12. Per the germline V gene, CDR1 is SGHVS and CDR2 is FNYEAQ. The CDR3 loop reads CASSDRTGGPVGYGYTF. CDR3 nucleotide sequence: TGTGCCAGCAGCGATCGGACAGGGGGCCCTGTCGGCTATGGCTACACCTTC.